This T cell receptor beta chain appears in the sequencing data of a study of T-cell memory formation after mild COVID-19. UMIs and sample barcodes were carried by the TCR alpha and TCR beta cDNA libraries that 5'RACE produced using constant-segment primers. MiXCR was run by TCRdb on the 5' RACE reads, yielding one entry per CDR3 protein. The sample includes under 150,000 distinct CDR3 sequences, about 20% seen only once; the top ten take approximately 40%. There are 17 residues in the CDR3. CDR1 LGHNA and CDR2 YNFKEQ come from the germline V gene. V was cut by 1 base and J by 0 bases, with 16 bases left in between.

V is TRBV4-2 and J is TRBJ2-7; no firm D call. This receptor was identified in a man younger than 30 who had mild COVID-19 (a few samples of this study predate the infection). Cell type and time point are not known. The specimen was PBMCs or a T cell subset sorted from them (not recorded which). The CDR3 protein is CASSQAYVGIISYEQYF. The CDR3, as DNA: TGTGCCAGCAGCCAAGCCTACGTGGGGATCATCTCCTACGAGCAGTACTTC.